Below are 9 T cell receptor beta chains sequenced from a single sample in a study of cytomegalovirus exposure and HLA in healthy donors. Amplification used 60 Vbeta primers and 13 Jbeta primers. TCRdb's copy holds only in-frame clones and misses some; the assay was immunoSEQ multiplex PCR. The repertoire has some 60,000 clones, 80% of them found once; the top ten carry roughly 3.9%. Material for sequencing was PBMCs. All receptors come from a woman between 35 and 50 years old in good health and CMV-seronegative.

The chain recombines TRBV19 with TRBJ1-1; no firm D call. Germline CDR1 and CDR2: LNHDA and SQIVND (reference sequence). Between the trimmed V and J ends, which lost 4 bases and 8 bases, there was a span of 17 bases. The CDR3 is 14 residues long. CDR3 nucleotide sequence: TGTGCCAGTAGTAAAGATTTCGGGAGACCCGAAGCTTTCTTT. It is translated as CASSKDFGRPEAFF.

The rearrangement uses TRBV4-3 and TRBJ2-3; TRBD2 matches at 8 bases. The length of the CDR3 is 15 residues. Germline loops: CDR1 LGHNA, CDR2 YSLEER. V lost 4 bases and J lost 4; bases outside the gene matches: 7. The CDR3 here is CASSPRTSISDTQYF. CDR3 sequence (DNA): TGCGCCAGCAGCCCTCGGACTAGCATTTCAGATACGCAGTATTTT.

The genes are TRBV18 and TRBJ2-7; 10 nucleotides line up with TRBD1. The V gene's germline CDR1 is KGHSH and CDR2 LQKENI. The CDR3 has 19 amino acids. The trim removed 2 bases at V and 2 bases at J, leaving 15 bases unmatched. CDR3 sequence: CASSPVSGSGTGAPYEQYF. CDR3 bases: TGTGCCAGCTCACCAGTCTCTGGTTCCGGGACAGGGGCCCCCTACGAGCAGTACTTC. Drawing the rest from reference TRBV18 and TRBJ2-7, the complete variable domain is NAGVMQNPRHLVRRRGQEARLRCSPMKGHSHVYWYRQLPEEGLKFMVYLQKENIIDESGMPKERFSAEFPKEGPSILRIQQVVRGDSAAYFCASSPVSGSGTGAPYEQYFGPGTRLTVT.

The CDR3 DNA is TGTGCCAGCAGCCTCCGGGACACCTCAGGAAACACCATATATTTT. Translating gives CASSLRDTSGNTIYF. The chain joins TRBV11-2 to TRBJ1-3, with D tentatively TRBD1 (6 bases). The CDR3 loop spans 15 amino acids. Germline values: CDR1 SGHAT, CDR2 FQNNGV. V was clipped by 5 bases and J by 4 bases, with 15 bases between them.

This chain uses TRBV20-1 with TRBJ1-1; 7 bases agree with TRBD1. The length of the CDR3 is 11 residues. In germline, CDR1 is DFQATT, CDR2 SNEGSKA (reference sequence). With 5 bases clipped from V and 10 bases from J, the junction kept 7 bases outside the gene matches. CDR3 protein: CSALGQLGAFF. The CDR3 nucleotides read TGCAGTGCTTTGGGACAGCTAGGAGCTTTCTTT.

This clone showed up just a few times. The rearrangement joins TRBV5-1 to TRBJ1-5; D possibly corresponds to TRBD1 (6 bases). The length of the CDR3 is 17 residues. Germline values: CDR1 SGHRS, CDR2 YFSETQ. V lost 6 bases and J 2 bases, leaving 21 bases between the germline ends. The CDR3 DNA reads TGCGCCAGCAACTCCCTCGGGGGGCGCGTCGGCAATCAGCCCCAGCATTTT. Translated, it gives CASNSLGGRVGNQPQHF.

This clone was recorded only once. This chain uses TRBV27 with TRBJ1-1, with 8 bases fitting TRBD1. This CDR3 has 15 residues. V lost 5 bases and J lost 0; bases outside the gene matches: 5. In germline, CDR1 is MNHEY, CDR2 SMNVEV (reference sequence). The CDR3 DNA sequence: TGTGCCAGCAGTGTAACAGGGGGGTTGAACACTGAAGCTTTCTTT. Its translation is CASSVTGGLNTEAFF.

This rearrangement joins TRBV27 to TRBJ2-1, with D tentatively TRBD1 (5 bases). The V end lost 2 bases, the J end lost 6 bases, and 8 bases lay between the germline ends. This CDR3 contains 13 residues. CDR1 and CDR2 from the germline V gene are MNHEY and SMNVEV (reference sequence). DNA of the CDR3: TGTGCCAGCAGTTTAAGCAGGGTCAATGAGCAGTTCTTC. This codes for CASSLSRVNEQFF.

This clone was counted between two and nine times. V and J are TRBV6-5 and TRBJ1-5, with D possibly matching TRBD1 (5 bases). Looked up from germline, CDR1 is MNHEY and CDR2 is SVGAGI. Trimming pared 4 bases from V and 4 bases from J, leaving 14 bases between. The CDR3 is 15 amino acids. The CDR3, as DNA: TGTGCCAGCAGTTTTGGGCAGGGAGGGAATCAGCCCCAGCATTTT. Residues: CASSFGQGGNQPQHF.